The text below deals with one TCR beta chain. Per the authors' pipeline: The assay estimated nucleated cells by amplifying reference gene primers. Profiled with immunoSEQ multiplex PCR; TCRdb holds only in-frame clones, not every one. The DNA was the basis for D and trimming; V, J and clone size are from that table. The sample yields around 300,000 clones, roughly 90% seen once. This sample was included in a study of blood T cell repertoires in COVID-19. Across the study: From the United States, Italy and Spain came samples of acute and convalescent COVID-19. T cells, B-cell-depleted T cells, or PBMCs provided the cDNA or gDNA that served as material.

Followed longitudinally, the Seattle patients had been enrolled during active infection. The CDR3 extends over 13 amino acids. V was pared by 7 bases and J by 4 bases, with 15 bases between. The germline CDR1 and CDR2 sequences are SQVTM and ANQGSEA. The sample was peripheral blood. The V and J genes are TRBV29-1 and TRBJ2-3; no definite D call. This sequence originates from a woman in her twenties or thirties with COVID-19, enrolled during active disease. This CDR3 is CSADPRSADTQYF. Here the CDR3 DNA reads TGCAGCGCCGACCCCAGGTCAGCAGATACGCAGTATTTT.